This is a list of T cell receptor beta chains from one sample in a study of cytomegalovirus exposure and HLA in healthy donors. Using immunoSEQ multiplex PCR, the repertoire was profiled, and TCRdb retains in-frame clones only, with some absent. The table shows 330,000 or so clones, with about nine tenths occurring only once. The sample comprised PBMCs. The origin of the receptors is a woman younger than 30 in good health and CMV-seronegative. The CDR3 runs from the conserved cysteine through the conserved F or W. Each record gives: J gene, V gene, clone size, D gene, CDR3 DNA, CDR3 protein. A D gene is named only where the DNA matches it firmly. The listing skips clone size in some rows; elsewhere it reads once, few, many or a size class.

j_gene: TRBJ1-2; v_gene: TRBV28; abundance: .; d_gene: .; CDR3nt: TGTGCCAGCAGTTCAGGGTCGGGGGGCTATGGCTACACCTTC; CDR3aa: CASSSGSGGYGYTF
j_gene: TRBJ2-2; v_gene: TRBV4-2; abundance: .; d_gene: TRBD2; CDR3nt: TGTGCCAGCAGCCAAGAGGGACTAGGGTACACCGGGGAGCTGTTTTTT; CDR3aa: CASSQEGLGYTGELFF
j_gene: TRBJ1-4; v_gene: TRBV2; abundance: .; d_gene: TRBD1; CDR3nt: TGTGCCAGCAGTGAATTCGGGACAGGGGGTATTGAAAAACTGTTTTTT; CDR3aa: CASSEFGTGGIEKLFF
j_gene: TRBJ2-4; v_gene: TRBV15; abundance: .; d_gene: TRBD2; CDR3nt: TGTGCCACCAGCAGTTTTAGCGGGAGTATGACAAAAAACATTCAGTACTTC; CDR3aa: CATSSFSGSMTKNIQYF
j_gene: TRBJ2-1; v_gene: TRBV13; abundance: .; d_gene: TRBD2; CDR3nt: TGTGCCAGCAGCACCCGACTAGCGGGAGTCAATGAGCAGTTCTTC; CDR3aa: CASSTRLAGVNEQFF
j_gene: TRBJ1-2; v_gene: TRBV6-5; abundance: .; d_gene: TRBD1; CDR3nt: TGTGCCAGCAGTGGGGACAGACATGCTAACTATGGCTACACCTTC; CDR3aa: CASSGDRHANYGYTF
j_gene: TRBJ2-7; v_gene: TRBV5-6; abundance: .; d_gene: TRBD2; CDR3nt: TGTGCCAGCAGCTTGAGCGGGAGGGCAGGCTACGAGCAGTACTTC; CDR3aa: CASSLSGRAGYEQYF
j_gene: TRBJ1-1; v_gene: TRBV27; abundance: .; d_gene: .; CDR3nt: TGTGCCAGCAGTTTATTGGACAGATTGAACACTGAAGCTTTCTTT; CDR3aa: CASSLLDRLNTEAFF
j_gene: TRBJ2-7; v_gene: TRBV7-2; abundance: .; d_gene: .; CDR3nt: TGTGCCAGCATCCCCGTGGGCTCCAGCTCCTACGAGCAGTACTTC; CDR3aa: CASIPVGSSSYEQYF
j_gene: TRBJ2-5; v_gene: TRBV5-4; abundance: .; d_gene: TRBD1; CDR3nt: TGTGCCAGCAGCTCGCCGCCGGGGACAGGGGGGGAGACCCAGTACTTC; CDR3aa: CASSSPPGTGGETQYF
j_gene: TRBJ2-5; v_gene: TRBV2; abundance: .; d_gene: .; CDR3nt: TGTGCCAGCAGGCCAGAACAAGAGACCCAGTACTTC; CDR3aa: CASRPEQETQYF
j_gene: TRBJ1-4; v_gene: TRBV10-1; abundance: .; d_gene: .; CDR3nt: TGCGCCAGCAGACGGGAGGAGGGCAAAACTAATGAAAAACTGTTTTTT; CDR3aa: CASRREEGKTNEKLFF
j_gene: TRBJ2-7; v_gene: TRBV5-1; abundance: .; d_gene: .; CDR3nt: TGCGCCAGCAGCCCTAACTCCTACGAGCAGTACTTC; CDR3aa: CASSPNSYEQYF
j_gene: TRBJ2-7; v_gene: TRBV5-1; abundance: .; d_gene: TRBD2; CDR3nt: TGCGCCAGCAGGGGCTGGTCGACTAGCCTCTACGAGCAGTACTTC; CDR3aa: CASRGWSTSLYEQYF
j_gene: TRBJ2-7; v_gene: TRBV29-1; abundance: .; d_gene: TRBD2; CDR3nt: TGCAGCGTTGGCCTTAGCGGGAACGAGCAGTACTTC; CDR3aa: CSVGLSGNEQYF
j_gene: TRBJ2-2; v_gene: TRBV28; abundance: few; d_gene: .; CDR3nt: TGTGCCGGAAGGACGGGACACGATAACACCGGGGAGCTGTTTTTT; CDR3aa: CAGRTGHDNTGELFF
j_gene: TRBJ2-4; v_gene: TRBV28; abundance: .; d_gene: .; CDR3nt: TGTGCCACCGAGTCGGGAGCCAAAAACATTCAGTACTTC; CDR3aa: CATESGAKNIQYF